This T cell receptor beta chain was identified in a study of cytomegalovirus exposure and HLA in healthy donors. The study, taken as a whole, reports: Cytomegalovirus status was reportedly diagnosed by the classifier with high specificity and sensitivity. Immune exposure information available was restricted to CMV serostatus.

V gave up 4 bases and J gave up 5 bases; unmatched junction bases: 5. The CDR3 is 15 amino acids. CDR1 is SGHRS and CDR2 is YFSETQ in the germline V gene. As regards this clone: The antigen is unknown.

Amplification used 60 Vbeta primers and 13 Jbeta primers. Measured with immunoSEQ multiplex PCR; TCRdb has only the in-frame clones, and not every one. The repertoire holds 110,000 to 150,000 clones, with roughly 82% as singletons. The sequencing input was PBMCs. This clonotype was obtained from a man younger than 35 in good health and CMV-seropositive. The chain couples TRBV5-1 to TRBJ2-4, with TRBD2 matching over 11 bases. The CDR3 sequence is CASSDPGLAENIQYF. The CDR3, as DNA: TGCGCCAGCAGCGACCCGGGACTAGCGGAAAACATTCAGTACTTC. Based on the CDR3 plus reference TRBV5-1 and TRBJ2-4, the full variable domain is KAGVTQTPRYLIKTRGQQVTLSCSPISGHRSVSWYQQTPGQGLQFLFEYFSETQRNKGNFPGRFSGRQFSNSRSEMNVSTLELGDSALYLCASSDPGLAENIQYFGAGTRLSVL.